These T cell receptor beta chains were read from a single sample in a study of blood T cell repertoires in COVID-19. Libraries were prepared by immunoSEQ multiplex PCR; TCRdb keeps only in-frame clonotypes and omits some of them. Here the sample spans 200,000 to 300,000 clones, around nine tenths being singletons. Input material: peripheral blood. These receptors all stem from a man aged 35 to 55 who had recovered from COVID-19. CDR3s include the opening cysteine and the closing phenylalanine or tryptophan. D genes are given only for firm matches. Only part of the rows carry a size: once, few, many, or a class if the clone is expanded.

CAWRGGSPTDTQYF,TGTGCCTGGAGGGGAGGGAGTCCCACAGATACGCAGTATTTT,TRBV30,TRBJ2-3,NA,TRBD2
CAWSLSSYNSPLHF,TGTGCCTGGAGTCTGAGCTCCTATAATTCACCCCTCCACTTT,TRBV30,TRBJ1-6,few,NA
CASSLKSGGASEQYF,TGTGCCAGCAGTTTAAAGTCAGGGGGAGCTTCCGAGCAGTACTTC,TRBV6-6,TRBJ2-7,NA,TRBD1
CASSLGLPQPLFF,TGTGCCAGCAGTTTAGGCCTCCCACAACCCTTGTTTTTT,TRBV12-3/TRBV12-4,TRBJ1-4,NA,NA
CASSQILRGRYGYTF,TGCGCCAGCAGCCAGATCCTCAGGGGGCGTTATGGCTACACCTTC,TRBV4-1,TRBJ1-2,NA,TRBD1
CASSLQGLGNTIYF,TGTGCCAGCAGCCTACAGGGGCTCGGCAACACCATATATTTT,TRBV5-4,TRBJ1-3,few,TRBD1
CASTRDRALPTEAFF,TGTGCCAGCACGCGGGACAGGGCCCTCCCCACTGAAGCTTTCTTT,TRBV6-5,TRBJ1-1,NA,TRBD1
CASSLGLAGGRETQYF,TGTGCCAGCAGCCTGGGACTAGCGGGAGGGCGGGAGACCCAGTACTTC,TRBV13,TRBJ2-5,NA,TRBD2
CARVGKRGPTGELFF,TGTGCCAGGGTGGGTAAGCGGGGTCCCACCGGGGAGCTGTTTTTT,TRBV21-1,TRBJ2-2,NA,NA
CASSRGTSGLTDTQYF,TGTGCCAGCAGTAGAGGCACTAGCGGGCTCACAGATACGCAGTATTTT,TRBV7-3,TRBJ2-3,NA,TRBD2
CASSLASGGGETQYF,TGTGCCAGCAGCTTAGCTAGCGGGGGGGGAGAGACCCAGTACTTC,TRBV11-2,TRBJ2-5,NA,TRBD2
CASSARLAQNEQFF,TGTGCCAGTAGTGCTCGACTAGCGCAAAATGAGCAGTTCTTC,TRBV19,TRBJ2-1,NA,TRBD2
CASWDSPPYGYTF,TGTGCCAGCTGGGACAGTCCTCCCTATGGCTACACCTTC,TRBV28,TRBJ1-2,once,TRBD1
CASRRAQGNYGYTF,TGTGCCAGCAGGAGGGCACAGGGGAACTATGGCTACACCTTC,TRBV6-5,TRBJ1-2,NA,TRBD1
CASSKGGPVWSGELFF,TGTGCCAGCAGCAAAGGGGGCCCCGTATGGTCCGGGGAGCTGTTTTTT,TRBV21-1,TRBJ2-2,NA,NA
CASRLTDDYSGNTIYF,TGTGCCAGCAGACTGACAGATGATTACTCTGGAAACACCATATATTTT,TRBV7-8,TRBJ1-3,NA,NA
CSCKRGLAAEQYF,TGCAGCTGTAAGAGGGGACTAGCGGCTGAGCAGTACTTC,TRBV29-1,TRBJ2-7,NA,TRBD2
CASSSPWGGSDEQFF,TGTGCCAGCAGCTCCCCATGGGGAGGGTCGGATGAGCAGTTCTTC,TRBV27,TRBJ2-1,NA,TRBD2
CASSLTSGGEQFF,TGTGCCAGCAGCTTGACTAGCGGGGGTGAGCAGTTCTTC,TRBV11-2,TRBJ2-1,few,TRBD2
CASSVGVGTSGGDEQYF,TGTGCCAGCAGCGTAGGTGTCGGGACTAGCGGGGGTGACGAGCAGTACTTC,TRBV9,TRBJ2-7,NA,TRBD2
CASSATGAGQPQHF,TGTGCCAGCAGCGCTACAGGGGCTGGGCAGCCCCAGCATTTT,TRBV11-2,TRBJ1-5,NA,TRBD1
CASSVGQSNEQFF,TGTGCCAGCAGCGTAGGACAGAGCAATGAGCAGTTCTTC,TRBV9,TRBJ2-1,few,NA
CASSLVGTGGGNYGYTF,TGCGCCAGCAGCTTAGTCGGGACAGGGGGCGGTAACTATGGCTACACCTTC,TRBV5-1,TRBJ1-2,NA,TRBD1
CASSYRGPTGEQYF,TGTGCCAGCAGTTACAGGGGCCCTACGGGCGAGCAGTACTTC,TRBV6-5,TRBJ2-7,NA,NA
CASSQGLEQYF,TGTGCCAGCAGTCAGGGGCTAGAGCAGTACTTC,TRBV27,TRBJ2-7,NA,NA
CASSVQGALRGYTF,TGTGCCAGCAGTGTACAGGGGGCGTTGAGAGGCTACACCTTC,TRBV6-2/TRBV6-3,TRBJ1-2,NA,TRBD1
CSVEEVRDRGFSTEAFF,TGCAGCGTTGAAGAGGTCCGGGACAGGGGGTTTAGCACTGAAGCTTTCTTT,TRBV29-1,TRBJ1-1,NA,TRBD1
CASSPIAVQETQYF,TGTGCCAGCAGCCCTATAGCGGTCCAAGAGACCCAGTACTTC,TRBV5-6,TRBJ2-5,once,NA
CASSLYRDRVLGYTF,TGTGCCAGCAGCCTCTACCGGGACAGGGTGTTAGGCTACACCTTC,TRBV5-6,TRBJ1-2,NA,TRBD1